The T cell receptor (beta chain) described here comes from a study of blood T cell repertoires in COVID-19. Study in general: Samples representing acute and convalescent COVID-19 were sourced from the United States, Italy and Spain. Sample material is recorded as cDNA or gDNA derived from T cells, B-cell-depleted T cells, or PBMCs.

There are a few counts of this clone. The CDR3 covers 13 residues. V gave up 4 bases and J gave up 5 bases, with 8 bases separating them. CDR1 and CDR2 (germline): LGHNA, YSLEER. In the authors' methods: Amplifying reference gene primers gave estimates of nucleated cell counts. The assay was immunoSEQ multiplex PCR, and TCRdb's table has in-frame clones only and misses some. Clone size and the V and J calls come from that table; the DNA yielded D and trimming. The sample contains about 170,000 clones, roughly 80% of which appear only once. The V and J genes are TRBV4-3 and TRBJ1-4; a possible D gene is TRBD1 (5 bases). Input material: peripheral blood. The sequence came from a man between 70 and 80 years old with active or convalescent COVID-19. Here the CDR3 reads CASSLRQNEKLFF. The CDR3 nucleotides are TGCGCCAGCAGCCTGAGACAGAATGAAAAACTGTTTTTT.